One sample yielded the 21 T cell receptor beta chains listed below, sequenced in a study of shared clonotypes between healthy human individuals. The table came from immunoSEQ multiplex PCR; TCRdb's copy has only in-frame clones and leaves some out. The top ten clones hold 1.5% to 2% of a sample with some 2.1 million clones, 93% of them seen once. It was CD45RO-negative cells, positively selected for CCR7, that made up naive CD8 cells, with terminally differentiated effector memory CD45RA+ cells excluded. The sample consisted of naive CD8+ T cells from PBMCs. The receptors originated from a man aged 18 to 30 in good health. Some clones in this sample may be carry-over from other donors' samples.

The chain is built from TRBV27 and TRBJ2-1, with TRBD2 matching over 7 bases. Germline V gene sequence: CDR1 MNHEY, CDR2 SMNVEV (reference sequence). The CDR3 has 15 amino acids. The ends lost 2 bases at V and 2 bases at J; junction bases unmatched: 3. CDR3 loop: CASSLRLAPYNEQFF. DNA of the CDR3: TGTGCCAGCAGTTTAAGACTAGCTCCCTACAATGAGCAGTTCTTC.

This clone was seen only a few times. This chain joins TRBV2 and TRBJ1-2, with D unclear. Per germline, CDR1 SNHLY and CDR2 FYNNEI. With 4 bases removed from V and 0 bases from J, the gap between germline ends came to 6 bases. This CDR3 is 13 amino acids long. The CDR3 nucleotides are TGTGCCAGCAGTGTCGACCCTAACTATGGCTACACCTTC. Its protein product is CASSVDPNYGYTF.

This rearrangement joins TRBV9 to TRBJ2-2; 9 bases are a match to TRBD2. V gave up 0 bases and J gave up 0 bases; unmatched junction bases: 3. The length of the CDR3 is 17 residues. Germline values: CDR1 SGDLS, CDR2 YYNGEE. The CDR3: CASSVARLAANTGELFF. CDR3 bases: TGTGCCAGCAGCGTAGCTAGACTAGCGGCGAACACCGGGGAGCTGTTTTTT.

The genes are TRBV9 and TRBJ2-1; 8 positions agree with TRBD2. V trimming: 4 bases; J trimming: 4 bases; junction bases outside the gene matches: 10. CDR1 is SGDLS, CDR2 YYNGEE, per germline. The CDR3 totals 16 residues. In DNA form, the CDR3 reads TGTGCCAGCAGCCCACGACTAGCGTCGCTTTACAATGAGCAGTTCTTC. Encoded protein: CASSPRLASLYNEQFF.

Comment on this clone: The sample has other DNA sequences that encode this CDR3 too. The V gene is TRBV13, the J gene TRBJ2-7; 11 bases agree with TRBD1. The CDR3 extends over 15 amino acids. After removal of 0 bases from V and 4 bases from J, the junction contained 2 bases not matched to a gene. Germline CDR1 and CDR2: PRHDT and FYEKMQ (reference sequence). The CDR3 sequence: CASSLGGQGGYEQYF. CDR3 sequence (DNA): TGTGCCAGCAGCTTAGGGGGACAGGGGGGATACGAGCAGTACTTC.

The CDR3 DNA reads as TGTGCCAGCAGTGAAGTGGACAGGAGCACAGATACGCAGTATTTT. Its translation: CASSEVDRSTDTQYF. V gene TRBV6-1 combines with J gene TRBJ2-3; TRBD1 matches 7 bases. The germline gives CDR1 MNHNS, CDR2 SASEGT. V was clipped by 1 base and J by 0 bases; unmatched bases: 1. CDR3 length equals 15 residues.

The chain's CDR3 is CASSWRSSGSFEQYF. The CDR3 bases are TGTGCCAGCAGCTGGAGGAGTAGCGGGAGTTTCGAGCAGTACTTC. The chain couples TRBV11-2 to TRBJ2-7; 9 nucleotides align to TRBD2. This CDR3 spans 15 amino acids. J gave up 6 bases and V 4 bases, and 10 bases lay outside the gene matches. In germline, CDR1 is SGHAT, CDR2 FQNNGV.

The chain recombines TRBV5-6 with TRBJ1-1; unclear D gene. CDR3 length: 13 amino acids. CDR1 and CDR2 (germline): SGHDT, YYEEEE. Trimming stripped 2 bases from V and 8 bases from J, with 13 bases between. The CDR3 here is CASSFVEDLEAFF. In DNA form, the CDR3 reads TGTGCCAGCAGCTTCGTTGAGGATTTAGAAGCTTTCTTT. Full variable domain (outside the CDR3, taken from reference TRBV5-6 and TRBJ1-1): DAGVTQSPTHLIKTRGQQVTLRCSPKSGHDTVSWYQQALGQGPQFIFQYYEEEERQRGNFPDRFSGHQFPNYSSELNVNALLLGDSALYLCASSFVEDLEAFFGQGTRLTVV.

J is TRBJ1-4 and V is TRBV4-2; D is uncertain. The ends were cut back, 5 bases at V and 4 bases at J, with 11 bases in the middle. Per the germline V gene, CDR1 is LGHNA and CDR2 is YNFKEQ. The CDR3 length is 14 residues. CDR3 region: CASSSGRLNEKLFF. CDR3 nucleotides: TGTGCCAGCAGCTCCGGCAGACTTAATGAAAAACTGTTTTTT.

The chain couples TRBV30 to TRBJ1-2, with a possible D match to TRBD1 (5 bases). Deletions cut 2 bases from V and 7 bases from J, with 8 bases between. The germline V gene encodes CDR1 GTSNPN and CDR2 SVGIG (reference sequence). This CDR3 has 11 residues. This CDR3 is CAWSLGGGYTF. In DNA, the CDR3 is TGTGCCTGGAGTCTGGGGGGTGGCTACACCTTC.

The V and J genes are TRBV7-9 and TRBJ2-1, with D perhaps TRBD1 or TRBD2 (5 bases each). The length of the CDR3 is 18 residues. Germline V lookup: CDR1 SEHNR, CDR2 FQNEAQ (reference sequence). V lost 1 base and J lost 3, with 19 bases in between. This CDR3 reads CASSLDSSLGVIYNEQFF. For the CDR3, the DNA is TGTGCCAGCAGCTTAGATTCTTCGTTGGGGGTTATCTACAATGAGCAGTTCTTC.

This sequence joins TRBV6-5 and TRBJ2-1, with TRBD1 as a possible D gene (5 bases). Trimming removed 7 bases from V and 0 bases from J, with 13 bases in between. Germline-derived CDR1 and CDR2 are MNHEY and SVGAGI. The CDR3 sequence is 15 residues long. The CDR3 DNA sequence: TGTGCCAGCAATGAGGACATCAGCTCCTACAATGAGCAGTTCTTC. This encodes CASNEDISSYNEQFF.

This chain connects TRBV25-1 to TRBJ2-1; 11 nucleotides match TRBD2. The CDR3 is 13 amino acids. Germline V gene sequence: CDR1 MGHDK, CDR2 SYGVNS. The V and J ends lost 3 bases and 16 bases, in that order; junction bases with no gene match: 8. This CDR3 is CASSELAGGPSFF. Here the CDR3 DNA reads TGTGCCAGCAGTGAGTTAGCGGGAGGGCCAAGTTTCTTC.

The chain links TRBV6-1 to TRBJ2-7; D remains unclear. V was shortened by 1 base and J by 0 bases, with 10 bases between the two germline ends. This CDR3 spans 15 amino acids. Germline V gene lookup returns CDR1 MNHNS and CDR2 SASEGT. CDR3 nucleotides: TGTGCCAGCAGTGAAGATACGCGCAGCTCCTACGAGCAGTACTTC. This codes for CASSEDTRSSYEQYF.

CDR3 loop: CASSPLAGVPDTQYF. CDR3 in DNA: TGTGCCAGCAGTCCCCTAGCGGGAGTCCCAGATACGCAGTATTTT. This rearrangement joins TRBV27 to TRBJ2-3; 10 nucleotides match TRBD2. Germline lookup yields CDR1 MNHEY and CDR2 SMNVEV (reference sequence). CDR3 length: 15 residues. Trimming at V came to 5 bases and at J to 4 bases, leaving 6 bases not matched to a gene.

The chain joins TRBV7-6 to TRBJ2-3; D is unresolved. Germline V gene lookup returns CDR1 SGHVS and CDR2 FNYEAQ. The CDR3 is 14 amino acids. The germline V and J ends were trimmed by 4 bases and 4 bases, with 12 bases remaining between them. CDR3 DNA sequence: TGTGCCAGCAGCTCGTCCGTTGTGGCAGATACGCAGTATTTT. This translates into CASSSSVVADTQYF.

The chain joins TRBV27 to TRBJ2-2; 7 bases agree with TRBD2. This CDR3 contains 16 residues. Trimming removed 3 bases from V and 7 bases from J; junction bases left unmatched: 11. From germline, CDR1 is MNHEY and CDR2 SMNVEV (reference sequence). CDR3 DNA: TGTGCCAGCAGTTTTGGAGAAGCGGGACCGGTCGGGGAGCTGTTTTTT. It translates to CASSFGEAGPVGELFF.

CDR3 sequence: CASSPGDIEAFF. CDR3 nucleotides: TGTGCCAGCAGCCCCGGGGATATTGAAGCTTTCTTT. V and J are TRBV13 and TRBJ1-1; D unresolved. This CDR3 has 12 amino acids. Germline V gene data show CDR1 as PRHDT and CDR2 as FYEKMQ (reference sequence). V was clipped by 5 bases and J by 7 bases, with 11 bases between them.

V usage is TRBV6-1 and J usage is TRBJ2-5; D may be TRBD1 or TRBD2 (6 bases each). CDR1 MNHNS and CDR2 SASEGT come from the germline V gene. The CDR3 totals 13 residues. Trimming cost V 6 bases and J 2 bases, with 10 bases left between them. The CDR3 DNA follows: TGTGCCAGCAGGGACAGCGGGCAAGAGACCCAGTACTTC. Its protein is CASRDSGQETQYF.

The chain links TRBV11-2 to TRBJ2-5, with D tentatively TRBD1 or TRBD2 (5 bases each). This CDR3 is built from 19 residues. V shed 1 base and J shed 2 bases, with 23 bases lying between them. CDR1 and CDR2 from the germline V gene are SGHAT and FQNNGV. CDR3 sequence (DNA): TGTGCCAGCAGCTTAGGGCATAACCCGACTAAATGGGGGCAAGAGACCCAGTACTTC. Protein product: CASSLGHNPTKWGQETQYF.

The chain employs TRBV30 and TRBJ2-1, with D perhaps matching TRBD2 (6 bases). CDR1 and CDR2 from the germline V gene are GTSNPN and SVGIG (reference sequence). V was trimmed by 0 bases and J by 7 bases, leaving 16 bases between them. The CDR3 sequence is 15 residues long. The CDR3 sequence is CAWSVRGFPGNEQFF. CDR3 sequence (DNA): TGTGCCTGGAGTGTACGGGGGTTTCCCGGGAATGAGCAGTTCTTC.